This T cell receptor (beta chain) was identified during a study of shared clonotypes between healthy human individuals. Assay: immunoSEQ multiplex PCR; the TCRdb copy retains only in-frame clones and omits some. The sample holds 1 million to 1.3 million clones, approximately 78% seen once. The CDR3 is 16 residues long. CDR1 is MDHEN and CDR2 is SYDVKM in the germline V gene. With V trimmed by 6 bases and J by 4 bases, 11 bases remained unmatched. This clonotype originated in a man younger than 35 in good health. Some clones in this sample may be carry-over from other donors' samples. The V and J genes are TRBV28 and TRBJ1-5; TRBD1 matches 8 bases. Sequenced material: memory CD4+ T cells from PBMCs. Subset of the sample: CD45RA-negative fraction. The CDR3 DNA is TGTGCCAGCAGCCCGCAGACAGGGGCCTTTAATCAGCCCCAGCATTTT. It translates to CASSPQTGAFNQPQHF.